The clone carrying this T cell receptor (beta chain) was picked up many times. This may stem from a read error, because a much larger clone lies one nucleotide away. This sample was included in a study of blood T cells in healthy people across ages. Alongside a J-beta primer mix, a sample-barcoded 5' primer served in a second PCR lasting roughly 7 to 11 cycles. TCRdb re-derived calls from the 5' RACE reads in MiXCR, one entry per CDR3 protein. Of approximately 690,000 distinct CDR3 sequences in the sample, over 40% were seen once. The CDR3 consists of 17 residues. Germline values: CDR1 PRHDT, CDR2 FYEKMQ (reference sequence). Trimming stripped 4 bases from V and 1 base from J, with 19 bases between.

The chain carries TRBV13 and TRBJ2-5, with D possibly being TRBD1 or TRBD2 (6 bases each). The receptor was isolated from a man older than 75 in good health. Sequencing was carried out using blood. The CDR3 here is CASSSQTGGQAQETQYF. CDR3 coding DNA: TGTGCCAGCAGCTCACAAACCGGGGGCCAAGCCCAAGAGACCCAGTACTTC.